The next 21 T cell receptor beta chains were all read from a single sample in a study of cytotoxic CD8 clonotypes in ibrutinib-treated CLL. Produced via immunoSEQ multiplex PCR; TCRdb's table is partial and in-frame only. The table lists some 130,000 clones, approximately 90% of them singletons, with about a tenth in the top ten. The sample in question was PBMCs, obtained after 12 months of ibrutinib treatment. These receptor sequences come from a human donor with chronic lymphocytic leukemia.

A word on this clone: The germline gene is not matched at one end of the junction; a read error may be the cause. The V gene is TRBV7-9, the J gene TRBJ2-7, with 7 positions matching TRBD2. This CDR3 spans 13 amino acids. The V gene's germline CDR1 is SEHNR and CDR2 FQNEAQ (reference sequence). The CDR3 loop is CASSVAGYWKQYF. For the CDR3, the DNA is TGTGCCAGCAGCGTAGCGGGTTACTGGAAGCAGTACTTC.

The chain couples TRBV4-1 to TRBJ2-7; 7 bases map to TRBD2. Trimming removed 0 bases from V and 0 bases from J; junction bases left unmatched: 11. This CDR3 contains 18 residues. Germline-derived CDR1 and CDR2 are MGHRA and YSYEKL. The chain's CDR3 is CASSQEGTSEVSSYEQYF. In DNA form, the CDR3 reads TGCGCCAGCAGCCAAGAGGGCACTAGCGAGGTGAGCTCCTACGAGCAGTACTTC.

The V call is TRBV4-2, the J call TRBJ2-7; D is uncertain. Per the germline V gene, CDR1 is LGHNA and CDR2 is YNFKEQ. This CDR3 comprises 15 residues. Between the trimmed V and J ends, which lost 3 bases and 3 bases, there was a span of 15 bases. The DNA of the CDR3 is TGTGCCAGCAGCCACGTCGGCGGTGCGGACTACGAGCAGTACTTC. The encoded protein is CASSHVGGADYEQYF.

This chain connects TRBV28 to TRBJ2-7, with D unclear. V dropped 5 bases and J dropped 2 bases, with 16 bases sitting between them. The CDR3 runs to 15 residues. Germline CDR1 reads MDHEN; CDR2 reads SYDVKM. The CDR3 bases are TGTGCCAGCAGTGTCTACGGCGAGATGGCCTACGAGCAGTACTTC. Its protein is CASSVYGEMAYEQYF.

The V call is TRBV10-3, the J call TRBJ1-1, with unresolved D. V lost 5 bases to trimming and J lost 1 base, with 11 bases between them. The germline V gene has CDR1 ENHRY and CDR2 SYGVKD. This CDR3 is built from 14 residues. The CDR3 is CAISPARQNTEAFF. CDR3 sequence (DNA): TGTGCCATCAGTCCCGCAAGACAGAACACTGAAGCTTTCTTT.

The count of this clone is one. The rearrangement uses TRBV15 and TRBJ2-1; 11 bases match TRBD2. V was pared by 1 base and J by 7 bases, with 6 bases of the junction left unmatched. The CDR3 is made up of 16 amino acids. CDR1 and CDR2 from the germline V gene are LNHNV and YYDKDF (reference sequence). CDR3 sequence: CATSRVALAGGNEQFF. In DNA, the CDR3 is TGTGCCACCAGCAGAGTGGCTCTAGCGGGAGGTAATGAGCAGTTCTTC.

The chain employs TRBV9 and TRBJ2-3; D may correspond to TRBD1 or TRBD2 (5 bases each). The CDR3 covers 16 residues. Germline V gene data show CDR1 as SGDLS and CDR2 as YYNGEE. Trimming took off 3 bases at V and 4 bases at J, with 18 bases between the two ends. This CDR3 is CASSDLGAGKADTQYF. The CDR3 nucleotides are TGTGCCAGCAGCGATCTCGGGGCAGGGAAAGCAGATACGCAGTATTTT.

CDR3 bases: TGTGCCAGTAGTATAAGGAGCGACTTCTCCTACGAGCAGTACTTC. It specifies CASSIRSDFSYEQYF. V and J are TRBV19 and TRBJ2-7, with unresolved D. V was shortened by 2 bases and J by 0 bases, with 11 bases between the two germline ends. In germline, CDR1 is LNHDA, CDR2 SQIVND (reference sequence). CDR3 size: 15 residues.

The V gene is TRBV7-9, the J gene TRBJ2-7; D is ambiguous. The CDR3 has 12 amino acids. CDR1 and CDR2 (germline): SEHNR, FQNEAQ (reference sequence). V lost 5 bases to trimming and J lost 5 bases, with 10 bases between them. The CDR3 loop reads CASSVLDDEQYF. CDR3 DNA sequence: TGTGCCAGCAGCGTCCTAGATGACGAGCAGTACTTC.

CDR3 bases: TGTGCCAGCAGCCCCTCGGTCGGGATGAACACTGAAGCTTTCTTT. Residues: CASSPSVGMNTEAFF. The chain joins TRBV7-3 to TRBJ1-1; unclear D gene. The CDR3 covers 15 residues. V was trimmed by 5 bases and J by 0 bases, leaving 13 bases between them. CDR1 is SGHTA and CDR2 is FQGTGA in the germline V gene. Full variable domain (remainder filled in from reference TRBV7-3 and TRBJ1-1): GAGVSQTPSNKVTEKGKYVELRCDPISGHTALYWYRQSLGQGPEFLIYFQGTGAADDSGLPNDRFFAVRPEGSVSTLKIQRTERGDSAVYLCASSPSVGMNTEAFFGQGTRLTVV.

The V call is TRBV9, the J call TRBJ2-1, with TRBD1 matching over 9 bases. The V and J ends lost 2 bases and 6 bases, in that order; junction bases with no gene match: 6. The length of the CDR3 is 15 residues. The germline gives CDR1 SGDLS, CDR2 YYNGEE. Here the CDR3 reads CASSVRDRVVNEQFF. CDR3 nucleotide sequence: TGTGCCAGCAGCGTCCGGGACAGGGTCGTCAATGAGCAGTTCTTC.

The chain couples TRBV19 to TRBJ2-3, with no clear D. V was cut by 1 base and J by 2 bases, with 13 bases left in between. Per the germline V gene, CDR1 is LNHDA and CDR2 is SQIVND (reference sequence). The CDR3 runs to 16 residues. This CDR3 reads CASSIVASPNTDTQYF. CDR3 nucleotides: TGTGCCAGTAGTATAGTTGCCTCTCCTAACACAGATACGCAGTATTTT.

The chain employs TRBV5-1 and TRBJ2-1; the D call may be TRBD1 or TRBD2 (5 bases each). CDR1 and CDR2 (germline): SGHRS, YFSETQ. The CDR3 extends over 13 amino acids. Trimming left V 3 bases short and J 5 bases short, with 9 bases between. The CDR3 DNA follows: TGCGCCAGCAGCTGGGACGGAGACAATGAGCAGTTCTTC. Its translation: CASSWDGDNEQFF.

The chain recombines TRBV28 with TRBJ2-7; 16 bases match TRBD2. CDR3 length equals 16 residues. CDR1 and CDR2 (germline): MDHEN, SYDVKM. V lost 5 bases and J lost 6; bases outside the gene matches: 7. CDR3 sequence reads: CASSAGTSGRVREQYF. The CDR3 coding sequence is TGTGCCAGCAGTGCAGGGACTAGCGGGAGGGTCCGCGAGCAGTACTTC.

This clone was recorded once. The V call is TRBV5-1, the J call TRBJ2-7, with TRBD2 matching over 8 bases. The CDR3 totals 15 residues. The germline V gene has CDR1 SGHRS and CDR2 YFSETQ. V lost 5 bases, J lost 4 bases, and 11 bases stayed unmatched. This CDR3 is CASRDQRGLDYEQYF. In nucleotides, the CDR3 is TGCGCCAGCAGAGACCAGCGGGGGCTAGATTACGAGCAGTACTTC.

The J gene is TRBJ2-1, the V gene TRBV28, with 7 bases identical to TRBD1. V was clipped by 0 bases and J by 6 bases; unmatched bases: 2. CDR1 and CDR2 from the germline V gene are MDHEN and SYDVKM. This CDR3 comprises 14 residues. The CDR3 DNA reads TGTGCCAGCAGTTTATGGGGACAGAGCAATGAGCAGTTCTTC. It encodes CASSLWGQSNEQFF.

The V call is TRBV11-1, the J call TRBJ1-1, with D unresolved. The CDR3 runs 13 residues. From germline, CDR1 is SGHAT and CDR2 FQDESV (reference sequence). V lost 0 bases and J lost 7, with 9 bases in between. The CDR3 here is CASSLARMREAFF. The DNA for the CDR3 is TGTGCCAGCAGCTTAGCGAGAATGCGTGAAGCTTTCTTT.

The gene calls are TRBV7-3 and TRBJ2-1; possibly TRBD2 for D (6 bases). V was cut by 2 bases and J by 7 bases, with 15 bases left in between. CDR3 length equals 15 residues. Looked up from germline, CDR1 is SGHTA and CDR2 is FQGTGA. The CDR3 DNA follows: TGTGCCAGCAGCTTAGATAGCGGTCCGGGGAATGAGCAGTTCTTC. This gives the protein CASSLDSGPGNEQFF.

This chain uses TRBV6-1 with TRBJ1-2; TRBD1 is a possible D gene (5 bases). The V end was cut by 4 bases, the J end by 2 bases, with 5 bases between. Germline values: CDR1 MNHNS, CDR2 SASEGT. The CDR3 covers 12 residues. This CDR3 reads CASSGQNYGYTF. CDR3 coding DNA: TGTGCCAGCAGTGGACAGAACTATGGCTACACCTTC.

This chain uses TRBV6-5 with TRBJ1-1; 8 nucleotides line up with TRBD1. This CDR3 has 15 residues. From germline, CDR1 is MNHEY and CDR2 SVGAGI. After removal of 6 bases from V and 6 bases from J, the junction contained 12 bases not matched to a gene. CDR3 nucleotides: TGTGCCAGCAGCCGGACCCGCCAGGGGGCATCTGAAGCTTTCTTT. Amino acid sequence: CASSRTRQGASEAFF.

This chain connects TRBV4-3 to TRBJ2-7, with no clear D. The ends were cut back, 0 bases at V and 12 bases at J, with 24 bases in the middle. Germline CDR1 is LGHNA and CDR2 is YSLEER. The CDR3 loop spans 16 amino acids. The chain's CDR3 is CASSQDWTDPTSRPYF. CDR3 bases: TGCGCCAGCAGCCAAGACTGGACCGACCCCACCTCACGTCCGTACTTC.